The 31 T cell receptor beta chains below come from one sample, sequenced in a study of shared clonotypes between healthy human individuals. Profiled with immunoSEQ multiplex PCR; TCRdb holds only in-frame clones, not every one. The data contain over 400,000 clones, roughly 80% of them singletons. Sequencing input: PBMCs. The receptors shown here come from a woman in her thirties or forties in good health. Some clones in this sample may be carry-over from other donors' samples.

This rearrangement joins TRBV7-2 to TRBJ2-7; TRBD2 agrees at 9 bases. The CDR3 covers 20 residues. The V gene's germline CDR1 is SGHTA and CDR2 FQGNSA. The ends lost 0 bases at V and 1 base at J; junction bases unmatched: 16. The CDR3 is CASSLAPLAGGPGESYEQYF. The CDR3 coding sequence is TGTGCCAGCAGCTTAGCTCCTTTGGCGGGAGGGCCGGGGGAGTCCTACGAGCAGTACTTC.

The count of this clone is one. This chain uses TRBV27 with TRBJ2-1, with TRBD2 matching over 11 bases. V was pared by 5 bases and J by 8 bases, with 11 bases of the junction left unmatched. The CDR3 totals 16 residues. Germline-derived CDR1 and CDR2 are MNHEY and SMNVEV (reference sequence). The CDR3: CASSPLLAGALYEQFF. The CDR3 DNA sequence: TGTGCCAGCAGTCCGTTACTAGCGGGAGCGCTCTATGAGCAGTTCTTC.

The DNA of the CDR3 is TGTGCCAGCAGCGGGCGCTACATGAACACTGAAGCTTTCTTT. Translating gives CASSGRYMNTEAFF. The genes are TRBV7-9 and TRBJ1-1; D gene ambiguous. With 5 bases removed from V and 0 bases from J, the gap between germline ends came to 10 bases. The CDR3 is made up of 14 amino acids. Germline CDR1 is SEHNR and CDR2 is FQNEAQ (reference sequence).

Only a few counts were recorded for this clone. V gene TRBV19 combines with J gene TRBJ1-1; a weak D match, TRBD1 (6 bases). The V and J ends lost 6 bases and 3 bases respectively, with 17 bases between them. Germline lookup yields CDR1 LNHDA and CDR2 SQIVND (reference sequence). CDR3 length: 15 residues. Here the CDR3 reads CASRPRGGLDTEAFF. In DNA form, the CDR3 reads TGTGCCAGTAGACCAAGGGGGGGCTTGGACACTGAAGCTTTCTTT.

The CDR3 is CASSMGLGGSIDTQYF. The CDR3 nucleotides are TGTGCCAGTAGTATGGGCCTCGGCGGGAGCATCGATACGCAGTATTTT. The V gene is TRBV19, the J gene TRBJ2-3; 7 bases are shared with TRBD2. CDR3 length: 16 residues. Looked up from germline, CDR1 is LNHDA and CDR2 is SQIVND (reference sequence). Germline trimming cut 3 bases from V and 6 bases from J; bases unmatched to any gene: 12. The entire variable domain, with the rest obtained from reference TRBV19 and TRBJ2-3, is as follows: DGGITQSPKYLFRKEGQNVTLSCEQNLNHDAMYWYRQDPGQGLRLIYYSQIVNDFQKGDIAEGYSVSREKKESFPLTVTSAQKNPTAFYLCASSMGLGGSIDTQYFGPGTRLTVL.

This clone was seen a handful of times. Here the CDR3 reads CASSSDRGPSGNIQYF. The CDR3 DNA reads as TGTGCCAGCAGCTCCGACAGGGGACCATCAGGAAACATTCAGTACTTC. The rearrangement joins TRBV7-9 to TRBJ2-4, with 8 nucleotides matching TRBD1. The CDR3 consists of 16 residues. The germline gives CDR1 SEHNR, CDR2 FQNEAQ (reference sequence). Germline trimming cut 4 bases from V and 6 bases from J; bases unmatched to any gene: 11.

The CDR3 coding sequence is TGTGCCAGCAGCTTAGGCCGGGGGCGGCAGGAGACCCAGTACTTC. Translated: CASSLGRGRQETQYF. The V gene is TRBV11-2, the J gene TRBJ2-5; either TRBD1 or TRBD2 may fit D (6 bases each). CDR1 and CDR2 from the germline V gene are SGHAT and FQNNGV. Trimming stripped 1 base from V and 5 bases from J, with 14 bases between. The CDR3 length is 15 residues. The full variable domain, rest sourced from reference TRBV11-2 and TRBJ2-5, is EAGVAQSPRYKIIEKRQSVAFWCNPISGHATLYWYQQILGQGPKLLIQFQNNGVVDDSQLPKDRFSAERLKGVDSTLKIQPAKLEDSAVYLCASSLGRGRQETQYFGPGTRLLVL.

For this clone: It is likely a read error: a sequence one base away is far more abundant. The CDR3 DNA reads as TGCGCCAGCAGCCAAGGCCTGAGACAGGGTTCGGAGACCCAGTACTTC. It yields the protein CASSQGLRQGSETQYF. The chain has TRBV4-1 and TRBJ2-5; 7 bases are a match to TRBD1. Germline loops: CDR1 MGHRA, CDR2 YSYEKL. The length of the CDR3 is 16 residues. Trimming cost V 1 base and J 5 bases; bases outside gene matches: 10.

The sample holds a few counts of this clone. The CDR3 protein is CASSLFPLITDTQYF. The CDR3 nucleotides are TGTGCCAGCAGTTTATTCCCACTGATCACAGATACGCAGTATTTT. The chain has TRBV28 and TRBJ2-3; D is unclear. The germline V gene encodes CDR1 MDHEN and CDR2 SYDVKM. Trimming stripped 1 base from V and 2 bases from J, with 10 bases between. The CDR3 runs to 15 residues.

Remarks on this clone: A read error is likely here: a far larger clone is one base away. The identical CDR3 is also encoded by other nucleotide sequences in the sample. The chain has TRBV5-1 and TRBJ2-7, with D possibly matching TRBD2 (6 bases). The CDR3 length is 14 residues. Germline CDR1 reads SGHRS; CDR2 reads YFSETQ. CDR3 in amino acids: CASNSGSLSHEQYF. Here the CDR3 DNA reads TGCGCCAGCAATAGCGGTAGTCTCTCCCACGAGCAGTACTTC.

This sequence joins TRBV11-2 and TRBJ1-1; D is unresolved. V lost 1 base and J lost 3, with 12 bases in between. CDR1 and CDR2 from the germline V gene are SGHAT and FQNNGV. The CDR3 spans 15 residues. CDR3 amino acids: CASSLGGGWDTEAFF. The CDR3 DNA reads TGTGCCAGCAGCTTAGGGGGAGGATGGGACACTGAAGCTTTCTTT. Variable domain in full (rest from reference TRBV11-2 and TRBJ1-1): EAGVAQSPRYKIIEKRQSVAFWCNPISGHATLYWYQQILGQGPKLLIQFQNNGVVDDSQLPKDRFSAERLKGVDSTLKIQPAKLEDSAVYLCASSLGGGWDTEAFFGQGTRLTVV.

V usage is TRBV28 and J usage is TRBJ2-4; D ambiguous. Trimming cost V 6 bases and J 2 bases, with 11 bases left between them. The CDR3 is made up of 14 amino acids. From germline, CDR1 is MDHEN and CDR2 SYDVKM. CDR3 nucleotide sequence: TGTGCCAGCAGCCCCTCCCCCCCCAAAAACATTCAGTACTTC. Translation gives CASSPSPPKNIQYF.

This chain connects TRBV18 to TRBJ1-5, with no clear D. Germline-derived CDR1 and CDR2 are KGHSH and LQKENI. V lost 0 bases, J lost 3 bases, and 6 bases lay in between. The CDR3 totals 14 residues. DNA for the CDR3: TGTGCCAGCTCACCACCCTCGGTCAATCAGCCCCAGCATTTT. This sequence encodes CASSPPSVNQPQHF.

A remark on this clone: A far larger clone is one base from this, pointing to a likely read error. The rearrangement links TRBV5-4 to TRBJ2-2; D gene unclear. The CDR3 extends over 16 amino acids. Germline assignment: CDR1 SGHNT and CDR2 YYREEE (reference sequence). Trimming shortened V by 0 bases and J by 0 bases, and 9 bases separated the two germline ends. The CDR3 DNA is TGTGCCAGCAGCTTGGAGAGACTCGCGAACACCGGGGAGCTGTTTTTT. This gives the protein CASSLERLANTGELFF. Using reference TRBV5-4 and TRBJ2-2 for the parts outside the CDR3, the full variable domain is ETGVTQSPTHLIKTRGQQVTLRCSSQSGHNTVSWYQQALGQGPQFIFQYYREEENGRGNFPPRFSGLQFPNYSSELNVNALELDDSALYLCASSLERLANTGELFFGEGSRLTVL.

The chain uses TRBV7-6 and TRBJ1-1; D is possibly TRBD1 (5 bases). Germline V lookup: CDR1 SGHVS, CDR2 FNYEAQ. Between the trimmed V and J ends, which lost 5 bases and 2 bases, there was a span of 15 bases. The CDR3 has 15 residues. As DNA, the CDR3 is TGTGCCAGCAGCGAAAATCGGGGGGGAAACACTGAAGCTTTCTTT. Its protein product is CASSENRGGNTEAFF.

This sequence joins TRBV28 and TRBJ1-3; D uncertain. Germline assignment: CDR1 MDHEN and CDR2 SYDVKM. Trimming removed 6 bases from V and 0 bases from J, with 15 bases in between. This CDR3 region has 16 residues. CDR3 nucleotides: TGTGCCAGCAGCCTAATTGGCAAGATCTCTGGAAACACCATATATTTT. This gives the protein CASSLIGKISGNTIYF.

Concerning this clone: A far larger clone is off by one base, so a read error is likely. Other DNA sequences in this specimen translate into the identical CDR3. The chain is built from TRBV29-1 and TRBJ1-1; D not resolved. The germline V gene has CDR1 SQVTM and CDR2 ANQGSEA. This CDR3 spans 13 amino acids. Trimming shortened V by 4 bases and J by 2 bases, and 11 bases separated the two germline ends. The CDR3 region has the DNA TGCAGCGTTGGCGTGGGCGGTAACACTGAAGCTTTCTTT. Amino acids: CSVGVGGNTEAFF.

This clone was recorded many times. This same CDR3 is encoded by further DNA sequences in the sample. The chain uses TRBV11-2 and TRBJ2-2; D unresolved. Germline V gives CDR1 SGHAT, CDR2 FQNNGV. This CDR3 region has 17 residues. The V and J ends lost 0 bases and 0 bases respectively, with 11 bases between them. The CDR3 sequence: CASSLDGETTNTGELFF. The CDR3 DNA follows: TGTGCCAGCAGCTTAGATGGAGAGACAACGAACACCGGGGAGCTGTTTTTT.

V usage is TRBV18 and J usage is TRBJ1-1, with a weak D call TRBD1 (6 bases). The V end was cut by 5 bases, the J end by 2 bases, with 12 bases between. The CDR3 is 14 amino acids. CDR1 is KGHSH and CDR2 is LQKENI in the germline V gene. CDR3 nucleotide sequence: TGTGCCAGCTCAGCACAGGGAACCAACACTGAAGCTTTCTTT. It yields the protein CASSAQGTNTEAFF.

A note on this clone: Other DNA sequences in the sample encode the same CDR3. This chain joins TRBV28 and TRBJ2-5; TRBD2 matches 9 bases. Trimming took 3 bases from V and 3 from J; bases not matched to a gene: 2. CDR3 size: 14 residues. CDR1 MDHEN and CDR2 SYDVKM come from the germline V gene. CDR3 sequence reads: CASSLGGREETQYF. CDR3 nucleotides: TGTGCCAGCAGTTTGGGCGGGAGGGAAGAGACCCAGTACTTC.

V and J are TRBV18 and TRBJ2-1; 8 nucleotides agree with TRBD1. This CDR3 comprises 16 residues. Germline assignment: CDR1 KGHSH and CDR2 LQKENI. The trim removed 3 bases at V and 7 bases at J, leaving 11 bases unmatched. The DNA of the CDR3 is TGTGCCAGCTCACCCTATCGGCAGGGGGCGAGAAATGAGCAGTTCTTC. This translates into CASSPYRQGARNEQFF.

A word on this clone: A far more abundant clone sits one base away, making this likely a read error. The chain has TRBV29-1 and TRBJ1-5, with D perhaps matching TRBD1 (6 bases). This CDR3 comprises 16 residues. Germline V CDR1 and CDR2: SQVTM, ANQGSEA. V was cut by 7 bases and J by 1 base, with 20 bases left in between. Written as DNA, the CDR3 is TGCAGCGACGGTGGGGGCAGGAGTTCCAGCAATCAGCCCCAGCATTTT. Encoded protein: CSDGGGRSSSNQPQHF.

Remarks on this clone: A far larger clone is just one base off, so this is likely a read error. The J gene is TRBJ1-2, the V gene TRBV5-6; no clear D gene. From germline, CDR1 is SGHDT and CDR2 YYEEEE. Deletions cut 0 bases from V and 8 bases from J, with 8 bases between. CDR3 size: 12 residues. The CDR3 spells CASSLGGKGYTF. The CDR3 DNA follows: TGTGCCAGCAGCTTGGGCGGTAAGGGCTACACCTTC.

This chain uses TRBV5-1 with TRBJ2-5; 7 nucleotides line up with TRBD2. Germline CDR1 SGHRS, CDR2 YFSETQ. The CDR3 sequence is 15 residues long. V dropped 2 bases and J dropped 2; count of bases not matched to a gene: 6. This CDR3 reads CASSFGGLLQETQYF. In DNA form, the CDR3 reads TGCGCCAGCAGCTTCGGGGGACTATTACAAGAGACCCAGTACTTC. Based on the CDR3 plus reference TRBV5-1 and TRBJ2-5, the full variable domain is KAGVTQTPRYLIKTRGQQVTLSCSPISGHRSVSWYQQTPGQGLQFLFEYFSETQRNKGNFPGRFSGRQFSNSRSEMNVSTLELGDSALYLCASSFGGLLQETQYFGPGTRLLVL.

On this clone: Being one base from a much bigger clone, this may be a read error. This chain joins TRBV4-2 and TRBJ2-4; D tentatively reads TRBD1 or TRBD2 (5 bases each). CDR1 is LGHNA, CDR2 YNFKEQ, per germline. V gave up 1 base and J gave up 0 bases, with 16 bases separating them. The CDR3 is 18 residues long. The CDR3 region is CASSQVGDGGLAKNIQYF. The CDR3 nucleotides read TGTGCCAGCAGCCAAGTAGGGGATGGGGGTCTAGCCAAAAACATTCAGTACTTC.

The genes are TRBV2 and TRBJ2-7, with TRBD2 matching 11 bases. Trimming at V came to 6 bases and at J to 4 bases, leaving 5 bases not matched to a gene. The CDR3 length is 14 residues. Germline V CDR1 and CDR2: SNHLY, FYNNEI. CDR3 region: CASSVTSGKYEQYF. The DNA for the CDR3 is TGTGCCAGCAGCGTGACTAGCGGGAAGTACGAGCAGTACTTC.

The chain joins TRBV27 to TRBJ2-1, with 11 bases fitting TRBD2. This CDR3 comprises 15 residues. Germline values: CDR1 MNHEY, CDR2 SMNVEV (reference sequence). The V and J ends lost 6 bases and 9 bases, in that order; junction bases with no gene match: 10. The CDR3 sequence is CASSSTSGIKFEQFF. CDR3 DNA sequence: TGTGCCAGCAGCTCGACTAGCGGGATAAAATTTGAGCAGTTCTTC.

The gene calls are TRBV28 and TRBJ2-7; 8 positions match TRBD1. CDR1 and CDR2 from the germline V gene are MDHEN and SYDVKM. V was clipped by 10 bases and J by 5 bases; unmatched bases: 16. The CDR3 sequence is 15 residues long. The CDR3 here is CATRDRTGFVNEQYF. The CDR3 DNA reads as TGTGCCACCAGGGATCGGACAGGGTTCGTCAACGAGCAGTACTTC.

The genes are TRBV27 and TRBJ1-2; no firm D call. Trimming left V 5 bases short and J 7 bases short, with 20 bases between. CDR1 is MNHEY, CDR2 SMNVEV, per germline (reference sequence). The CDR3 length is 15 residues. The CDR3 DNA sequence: TGTGCCAGCAGTCTTAACGGAGCACTATCGGGTGGCTACACCTTC. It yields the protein CASSLNGALSGGYTF.

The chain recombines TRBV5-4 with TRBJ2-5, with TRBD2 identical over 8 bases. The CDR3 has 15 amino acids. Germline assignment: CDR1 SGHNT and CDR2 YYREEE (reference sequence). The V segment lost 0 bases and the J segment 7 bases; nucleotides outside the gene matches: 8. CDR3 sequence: CASSLGGTGGGTQYF. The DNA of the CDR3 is TGTGCCAGCAGCTTGGGAGGGACGGGAGGGGGGACCCAGTACTTC. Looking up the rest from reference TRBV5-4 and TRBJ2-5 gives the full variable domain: ETGVTQSPTHLIKTRGQQVTLRCSSQSGHNTVSWYQQALGQGPQFIFQYYREEENGRGNFPPRFSGLQFPNYSSELNVNALELDDSALYLCASSLGGTGGGTQYFGPGTRLLVL.

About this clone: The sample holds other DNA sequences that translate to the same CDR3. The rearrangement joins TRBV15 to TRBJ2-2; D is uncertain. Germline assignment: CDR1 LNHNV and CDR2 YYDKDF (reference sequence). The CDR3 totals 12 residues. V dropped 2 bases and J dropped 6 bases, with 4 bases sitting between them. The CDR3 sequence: CATSRRAGELFF. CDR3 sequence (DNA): TGTGCCACCAGCAGAAGGGCCGGGGAGCTGTTTTTT.